This TCR beta chain is drawn from a study of cytomegalovirus exposure and HLA in healthy donors. Study context: Early on, a data release was issued that held about 85 million unique TCRs from HLA-typed donors.

With 60 Vbeta and 13 Jbeta primers, the PCR was carried out. Assay used: immunoSEQ multiplex PCR; TCRdb lists only in-frame clones, some missing. The data show around 150,000 clones, with 80% to 90% seen just once and 13% held by the top ten. In nominal health when sampled, donors likely had unrecorded immune exposures nonetheless. A single count supports this clone. What it recognizes is unknown. V dropped 4 bases and J dropped 6; count of bases not matched to a gene: 5. The CDR3 contains 12 residues. Looked up from germline, CDR1 is SQVTM and CDR2 is ANQGSEA. Study findings and constraints: It was assumed in the presence/absence analyses that sequencing depth was roughly uniform across donors.

The TCR was taken from a woman aged 50 to 60 in good health and CMV-seronegative. V is TRBV29-1 and J is TRBJ2-7, with TRBD1 matching 8 bases. The specimen sequenced was PBMCs. The CDR3: CSVGQGPVEQYF. Written as DNA, the CDR3 is TGCAGCGTTGGACAGGGGCCGGTCGAGCAGTACTTC.